Below, one TCR beta chain is given with its context. Treatment reported: oral pan-JAK inhibitor, 5-10 mg twice daily. This record comes from a study of CD8+ T cells in alopecia areata. Germline CDR1 is SGHRS and CDR2 is YFSETQ. V trimming: 0 bases; J trimming: 1 base; junction bases outside the gene matches: 3. This CDR3 contains 15 residues. Sequencing templates came from extracted RNA that was reverse transcribed into cDNA. TCRdb's table, derived via immunoSEQ multiplex PCR, lists solely in-frame clones and lacks some. The sample records approximately 170,000 clones, 55% to 70% being singletons. This chain uses TRBV5-1 with TRBJ1-1; 7 bases fit TRBD1. The receptor was isolated from a human donor with alopecia areata. The sample consisted of CD4+ T cells sorted from blood, taken at week 4, from a patient treated with tofacitinib. The CDR3, as DNA: TGCGCCAGCAGCTTGGAGGACAGGAGGAACACTGAAGCTTTCTTT. Translated: CASSLEDRRNTEAFF.